This record concerns one T cell receptor (beta chain) sequence. Germline-derived CDR1 and CDR2 are ENHRY and SYGVKD. The V segment lost 4 bases and the J segment 0 bases; nucleotides outside the gene matches: 6. The CDR3 is made up of 17 amino acids. The sample belongs to a study of Ad26.COV2.S vaccination and SARS-CoV-2 variants. The method was immunoSEQ multiplex PCR; TCRdb's version includes in-frame clones alone and lacks a portion of them. Here the sample spans about 350,000 clones, approximately 81% being singletons. The treatment: around 19 received Ad26.COV2.S at low or high dose, single or two shots; roughly five received placebo; per-sample allocation not given. Sample collection was performed on day 63 after the first vaccine or placebo injection.

The source material was peripheral blood, sampled in a trial of Ad26.COV2.S vaccine versus placebo. The rearrangement links TRBV10-3 to TRBJ1-6, with 7 bases matching TRBD1. This sequence originates from a person aged 18-65 years who received the Ad26.COV2.S COVID-19 vaccine or a placebo. CDR3 coding DNA: TGTGCCATCAGTGGCCCACAGGGGAGCTCCTATAATTCACCCCTCCACTTT. This translates into CAISGPQGSSYNSPLHF.